These 20 T cell receptor beta chains share one sample of origin, sequenced in a study of T cell changes during pregnancy in multiple sclerosis. Method: immunoSEQ multiplex PCR; TCRdb's copy keeps in-frame clones and lacks some. The sample yields about 77,000 clones, 89% seen once. The sequencing here drew on peripheral blood, taken before pregnancy. These receptors came from a female donor with multiple sclerosis, enrolled in a pregnancy study.

The chain recombines TRBV5-1 with TRBJ1-1; TRBD1 might be the D (6 bases). The CDR3 covers 15 residues. With 4 bases removed from V and 2 bases from J, the gap between germline ends came to 15 bases. Germline V gene sequence: CDR1 SGHRS, CDR2 YFSETQ. The CDR3 protein is CASSPTRGRNTEAFF. The CDR3 DNA is TGCGCCAGCAGCCCTACAAGGGGGAGAAACACTGAAGCTTTCTTT.

The chain links TRBV4-3 to TRBJ2-5, with D maybe TRBD1 (6 bases). Trimming took 0 bases from V and 4 from J, leaving 15 bases between them. The CDR3 runs 16 residues. Germline CDR1 reads LGHNA; CDR2 reads YSLEER. CDR3 DNA sequence: TGCGCCAGCAGCCAAGATTTAGGGGGTGTGGGAGAGACCCAGTACTTC. This encodes CASSQDLGGVGETQYF.

As concerns this clone: Other nucleotide sequences in the sample specify the same CDR3. The chain has TRBV5-1 and TRBJ1-6, with D possibly matching TRBD1 (5 bases). CDR1 SGHRS and CDR2 YFSETQ come from the germline V gene. V was shortened by 2 bases and J by 10 bases, with 10 bases between the two germline ends. This CDR3 comprises 13 residues. The CDR3 DNA is TGCGCCAGCAGCTTAGCAGGGCGGTCACCCCTCCACTTT. Translating gives CASSLAGRSPLHF.

This clone appeared once. This chain links TRBV30 with TRBJ1-2; no firm D call. CDR3 size: 15 residues. Trimming took off 4 bases at V and 0 bases at J, with 15 bases between the two ends. Per germline, CDR1 GTSNPN and CDR2 SVGIG (reference sequence). CDR3 sequence (DNA): TGTGCCTGGACCGTAGGTGGAGGTCCTAACTATGGCTACACCTTC. This codes for CAWTVGGGPNYGYTF.

This chain joins TRBV5-1 and TRBJ2-7; D could derive from TRBD1 or TRBD2 (6 bases each). Germline values: CDR1 SGHRS, CDR2 YFSETQ. The CDR3 extends over 13 amino acids. Trimming took 4 bases from V and 5 from J, leaving 13 bases between them. The CDR3 nucleotides are TGCGCCAGCAGCATGGGGGGCCAGAACGAGCAGTACTTC. Its protein product is CASSMGGQNEQYF.

The chain joins TRBV27 to TRBJ1-2; TRBD1 might be the D (6 bases). The CDR3 has 14 residues. Germline values: CDR1 MNHEY, CDR2 SMNVEV (reference sequence). Trimming pared 5 bases from V and 4 bases from J, leaving 14 bases between. CDR3 loop: CASSNGGQPYGYTF. The CDR3 nucleotides read TGTGCCAGCAGTAATGGGGGACAACCCTATGGCTACACCTTC.

This clone was observed once. The rearrangement uses TRBV4-2 and TRBJ2-2; D is perhaps TRBD2 (7 bases). V lost 1 base to trimming and J lost 6 bases, with 18 bases between them. The CDR3 spans 17 residues. From germline, CDR1 is LGHNA and CDR2 YNFKEQ. The CDR3 bases are TGTGCCAGCAGCCAAGGATGGGGGGGGCTCGTCTCCGGGGAGCTGTTTTTT. Its protein is CASSQGWGGLVSGELFF.

This clone appeared once. The V gene is TRBV7-2, the J gene TRBJ2-4, with D maybe TRBD2 (7 bases). This CDR3 contains 16 residues. V shed 4 bases and J shed 1 base, with 14 bases lying between them. Germline values: CDR1 SGHTA, CDR2 FQGNSA. The CDR3 here is CASSSLAGAAKNIQYF. Here the CDR3 DNA reads TGTGCCAGCAGCTCCCTGGCGGGGGCGGCCAAAAACATTCAGTACTTC.

The rearrangement uses TRBV5-1 and TRBJ2-7; no clear D. This CDR3 is 12 amino acids long. Per the germline V gene, CDR1 is SGHRS and CDR2 is YFSETQ. Trimming removed 0 bases from V and 4 bases from J, with 5 bases in between. The CDR3 loop is CASSLGAYEQYF. The CDR3 DNA is TGCGCCAGCAGCTTGGGGGCTTACGAGCAGTACTTC.

This chain links TRBV5-4 with TRBJ2-3; 11 bases align to TRBD1. The CDR3 length is 14 residues. Germline trimming cut 4 bases from V and 4 bases from J; bases unmatched to any gene: 2. CDR1 and CDR2 (germline): SGHNT, YYREEE (reference sequence). CDR3 loop: CASSQGQGADTQYF. As DNA, the CDR3 is TGTGCCAGCAGCCAGGGACAGGGGGCAGATACGCAGTATTTT.

The chain's CDR3 is CASYYKTGLYGYTF. The CDR3 nucleotides read TGTGCCAGCTACTATAAGACAGGACTCTATGGCTACACCTTC. The rearrangement uses TRBV5-6 and TRBJ1-2; a possible D gene is TRBD1 (6 bases). The CDR3 loop spans 14 amino acids. Trimming took off 7 bases at V and 4 bases at J, with 17 bases between the two ends. Germline assignment: CDR1 SGHDT and CDR2 YYEEEE.

The V and J genes are TRBV6-5 and TRBJ1-1; perhaps TRBD1 as D (6 bases). Germline V CDR1 and CDR2: MNHEY, SVGAGI. The ends were cut back, 2 bases at V and 1 base at J, with 11 bases in the middle. This CDR3 is 15 amino acids long. CDR3 coding DNA: TGTGCCAGCAGTTACCGCCCGACAGGGAACACTGAAGCTTTCTTT. As protein: CASSYRPTGNTEAFF.

Only one count was recorded for this clone. CDR3 residues: CSVRTGTAEQYF. The CDR3, as DNA: TGCAGCGTTCGGACAGGGACCGCCGAGCAGTACTTC. The rearrangement joins TRBV29-1 to TRBJ2-7, with 8 bases matching TRBD1. This CDR3 is built from 12 residues. Germline CDR1 reads SQVTM; CDR2 reads ANQGSEA. The trim removed 5 bases at V and 6 bases at J, leaving 6 bases unmatched.

The chain uses TRBV7-9 and TRBJ1-1, with a tentative D call TRBD1 (5 bases). The CDR3 is 16 residues long. Trimming left V 5 bases short and J 3 bases short, with 19 bases between. CDR1 and CDR2 (germline): SEHNR, FQNEAQ (reference sequence). Here the CDR3 reads CASSPAVGGTDTEAFF. DNA of the CDR3: TGTGCCAGCAGCCCGGCTGTTGGGGGGACGGACACTGAAGCTTTCTTT.

The chain uses TRBV7-3 and TRBJ2-1, with 12 positions matching TRBD2. V lost 5 bases to trimming and J lost 7 bases; unmatched junction nucleotides: 12. The length of the CDR3 is 17 residues. Germline V gene sequence: CDR1 SGHTA, CDR2 FQGTGA. CDR3 DNA sequence: TGTGCCAGCAGCCCACAGGGACTAGCGGGTTTACGGAATGAGCAGTTCTTC. This sequence encodes CASSPQGLAGLRNEQFF.

The V and J genes are TRBV5-4 and TRBJ2-2, with 7 positions matching TRBD1. Germline CDR1 is SGHNT and CDR2 is YYREEE (reference sequence). J was trimmed by 5 bases and V by 4 bases; bases with no gene match: 14. The CDR3 is made up of 17 amino acids. This chain's CDR3 is CASSHSPDRARTGELFF. The CDR3, as DNA: TGTGCCAGCAGCCACTCACCTGACAGGGCAAGGACCGGGGAGCTGTTTTTT.

This rearrangement joins TRBV21-1 to TRBJ1-6; TRBD1, the table's D call, lacks a check against the DNA. TRBV21-1 is labeled a pseudogene. This CDR3 spans 17 amino acids. The CDR3 DNA sequence: TGTGCCAGCAGCAAACCCACTGGACAGGGAAGGGCTTCACCCCTCCACTTT. It yields the protein CASSKPTGQGRASPLHF.

The rearrangement uses TRBV7-8 and TRBJ1-3; 7 bases match TRBD1. Germline CDR1 is SGHVS and CDR2 is FQNEAQ. V trimming: 3 bases; J trimming: 4 bases; junction bases outside the gene matches: 3. This CDR3 is 14 amino acids long. The CDR3 DNA reads TGTGCCAGCAGCTTTCCGGGACAGGGAAACACCATATATTTT. Residues: CASSFPGQGNTIYF.

The CDR3 nucleotides are TGTGCCAGCAGCTTCCCACAGGGCTCCTACAATGAGCAGTTCTTC. Amino acids: CASSFPQGSYNEQFF. The chain uses TRBV5-5 and TRBJ2-1, with D perhaps matching TRBD1 (6 bases). Deletions cut 2 bases from V and 0 bases from J, with 9 bases between. The CDR3 totals 15 residues. The germline gives CDR1 SGHKS, CDR2 YYEKEE (reference sequence).

The chain joins TRBV19 to TRBJ2-3, with a tentative D call TRBD2 (6 bases). Germline V gene sequence: CDR1 LNHDA, CDR2 SQIVND (reference sequence). CDR3 length: 15 amino acids. Trimming left V 3 bases short and J 1 base short, with 11 bases between. The CDR3 is CASSMGTSRTDTQYF. The CDR3 DNA reads TGTGCCAGTAGTATGGGCACTAGCCGCACAGATACGCAGTATTTT.